The 10 T cell receptor beta chains presented below share a single source sample, sequenced in a study of siplizumab effects on memory and regulatory T cells. Sequencing was performed with immunoSEQ multiplex PCR; in TCRdb, only in-frame clones are kept and a portion is missing. The sample includes roughly 120,000 clones, about 95% of them seen just once. Sequenced material: non-Treg CD4+ T cells sorted from blood. These receptors originate from a human donor in good health.

The chain links TRBV27 to TRBJ1-1; D remains unclear. Trimming shortened V by 5 bases and J by 1 base, and 11 bases separated the two germline ends. The CDR3 is 14 residues long. The germline V gene has CDR1 MNHEY and CDR2 SMNVEV (reference sequence). The CDR3 reads CASSREFSNTEAFF. In DNA form, the CDR3 reads TGTGCCAGCAGTCGAGAGTTCTCGAACACTGAAGCTTTCTTT.

The rearrangement links TRBV27 to TRBJ2-5, with D perhaps TRBD2 (5 bases). CDR3 length: 13 residues. The V and J ends lost 6 bases and 0 bases respectively, with 8 bases between them. CDR1 and CDR2 from the germline V gene are MNHEY and SMNVEV (reference sequence). DNA of the CDR3: TGTGCCAGCAGCGACGGGAACCAAGAGACCCAGTACTTC. Translating gives CASSDGNQETQYF.

The V gene is TRBV7-2, the J gene TRBJ2-1; 8 bases line up with TRBD2. Germline values: CDR1 SGHTA, CDR2 FQGNSA. V shed 5 bases and J 0 bases; nucleotides not matched to a gene: 9. The CDR3 consists of 17 residues. CDR3 in DNA: TGTGCCAGCAGCCCCCAAGCGGGAGTCGGCTCCTACAATGAGCAGTTCTTC. Amino acid sequence: CASSPQAGVGSYNEQFF. Based on the CDR3 plus reference TRBV7-2 and TRBJ2-1, the full variable domain is GAGVSQSPSNKVTEKGKDVELRCDPISGHTALYWYRQSLGQGLEFLIYFQGNSAPDKSGLPSDRFSAERTGGSVSTLTIQRTQQEDSAVYLCASSPQAGVGSYNEQFFGPGTRLTVL.

Concerning this clone: A junction boundary mismatches the germline segment, possibly from a read error. The same CDR3 arises from other DNA sequences in this sample as well. The V and J genes are TRBV5-1 and TRBJ1-1; TRBD1 is a possible D gene (5 bases). The CDR3 is 16 amino acids. Looked up from germline, CDR1 is SGHRS and CDR2 is YFSETQ. CDR3 sequence (DNA): TGCGCCAGCAGCTTGGCCTGGGGGAAAGTGAACACTGAAGCCTTCTTT. This sequence encodes CASSLAWGKVNTEAFF. Full variable domain (missing parts from reference TRBV5-1 and TRBJ1-1): KAGVTQTPRYLIKTRGQQVTLSCSPISGHRSVSWYQQTPGQGLQFLFEYFSETQRNKGNFPGRFSGRQFSNSRSEMNVSTLELGDSALYLCASSLAWGKVNTEAFFGQGTRLTVV.

CDR3 bases: TGTGCCAGCAGTTACTCGATCTGGGAAGAGACCCAGTACTTC. It codes for CASSYSIWEETQYF. The genes are TRBV6-5 and TRBJ2-5; unclear D gene. Per the germline V gene, CDR1 is MNHEY and CDR2 is SVGAGI. This CDR3 spans 14 amino acids. With 0 bases removed from V and 3 bases from J, the gap between germline ends came to 8 bases.

V and J are TRBV5-6 and TRBJ2-7, with D possibly TRBD2 on 6 matching bases. V lost 4 bases to trimming and J lost 5 bases, with 19 bases between them. This CDR3 region has 15 residues. The germline CDR1 and CDR2 sequences are SGHDT and YYEEEE. CDR3 residues: CASSLAETRHHEQYF. CDR3 nucleotides: TGTGCCAGCAGCCTCGCCGAGACTAGGCATCACGAGCAGTACTTC.

This rearrangement joins TRBV21-1 to TRBJ2-5; the table's D call TRBD1 went unverified against the DNA. TRBV21-1 is reported as a pseudogene. This CDR3 is 15 amino acids long. This CDR3 is CASSQQGLPIETQYF. CDR3 DNA: TGTGCCAGCAGCCAGCAGGGATTGCCAATAGAGACCCAGTACTTC.

CDR3 in DNA: TGTGCCAGCAGCTTAGGTCTAGCGGGACGGTATGAGCAGTTCTTC. This translates into CASSLGLAGRYEQFF. The V call is TRBV11-2, the J call TRBJ2-1; 9 bases line up with TRBD2. This CDR3 has 15 amino acids. Losses at the gene ends were 1 base for V and 8 bases for J; bases not matched to a gene: 6. Germline lookup yields CDR1 SGHAT and CDR2 FQNNGV.

Details on this clone: A junction boundary mismatches the germline segment, possibly from a read error. The V and J genes are TRBV7-7 and TRBJ2-3; the match to TRBD2 covers 10 bases. From germline, CDR1 is SSHAT and CDR2 FNYEAQ (reference sequence). This CDR3 region has 16 residues. In DNA, the CDR3 is TGTGCTAGCAGCTTGTCCGGGACTAGCGGCACAGATACGCAGTATTTT. Translated: CASSLSGTSGTDTQYF.

The CDR3 DNA is TGCAGCGTTGCGTTACTAGCGGGTTACAATGAGCAGTTCTTC. Amino acids: CSVALLAGYNEQFF. This chain uses TRBV29-1 with TRBJ2-1; 9 bases map to TRBD2. Germline V gene lookup returns CDR1 SQVTM and CDR2 ANQGSEA. The CDR3 is 14 amino acids. The V gene end was trimmed by 4 bases and the J gene end by 4 bases; junction bases not matched to a gene: 5.